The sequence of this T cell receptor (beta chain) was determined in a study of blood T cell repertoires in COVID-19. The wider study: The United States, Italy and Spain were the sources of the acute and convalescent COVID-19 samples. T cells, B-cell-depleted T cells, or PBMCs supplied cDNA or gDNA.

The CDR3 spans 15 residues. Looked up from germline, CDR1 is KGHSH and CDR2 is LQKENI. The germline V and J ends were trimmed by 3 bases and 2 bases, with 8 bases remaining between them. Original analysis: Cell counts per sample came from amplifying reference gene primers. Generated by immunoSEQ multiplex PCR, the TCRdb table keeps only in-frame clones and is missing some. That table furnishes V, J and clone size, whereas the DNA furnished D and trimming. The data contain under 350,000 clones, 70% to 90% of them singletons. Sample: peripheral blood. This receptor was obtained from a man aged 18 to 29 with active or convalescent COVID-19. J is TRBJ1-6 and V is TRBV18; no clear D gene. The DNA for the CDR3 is TGTGCCAGCTCACCGTCAGGAACCTATAATTCACCCCTCCACTTT. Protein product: CASSPSGTYNSPLHF.